The rows below give T cell receptor beta chains drawn from one sample of a study of T cells after yellow fever vaccination. MiXCR, applied by TCRdb to the 5' RACE reads, yields one record per CDR3 protein. The table records 300,000 to 400,000 distinct CDR3 sequences, approximately 12% of them present only once. The sample here was CD4+ T cells sorted from PBMCs, taken 15 days after the yellow fever booster vaccination. The origin of the receptors is a man in his late teens or twenties who received the YFV17D yellow fever vaccine. CDR3s include the opening cysteine and the closing phenylalanine or tryptophan. D genes are given only for firm matches. A clone size is listed for some rows: how often the clone was seen (once, few, many), or a class if it is expanded.

TRBJ2-7	few	TRBV6-5	TRBD1	TGTGCCAGCACTCCGGGACAGGGACGCTACGAGCAGTACTTC	CASTPGQGRYEQYF
TRBJ2-4	few	TRBV7-2	-	TGTGCCAGCAGCTTGGGGACCATCGCCAAAAACATTCAGTACTTC	CASSLGTIAKNIQYF
TRBJ2-1	-	TRBV7-2	-	TGTGCCAGCAGCCCCAACTCGGGCGGGGCAGGGAGCAATGAGCAGTTCTTC	CASSPNSGGAGSNEQFF
TRBJ2-3	-	TRBV7-2	TRBD2	TGTGCCAGCAGCCTACGGGGGGGCAGGGCGGCAGATACGCAGTATTTT	CASSLRGGRAADTQYF
TRBJ2-2	few	TRBV7-3	TRBD1	TGTGCCAGCAGCTTATTGGCAGGGGGTGCCACCGGGGAGCTGTTTTTT	CASSLLAGGATGELFF
TRBJ1-5	-	TRBV10-3	-	TGTGCCACCCAATTTAGCAATCAGCCCCAGCATTTT	CATQFSNQPQHF
TRBJ1-1	-	TRBV12-3/TRBV12-4	-	TGTGCCAGCAGTTTTTGGCCCTCGGAGGGGGAAGCTTTCTTT	CASSFWPSEGEAFF
TRBJ1-6	-	TRBV11-3	-	TGTGCCAGCAGCTTAGAACAGGGTTCACCCCTCCACTTT	CASSLEQGSPLHF
TRBJ1-6	-	TRBV6-6	TRBD1	TGTGCCAGCAGTTACAAAAGACAGGGGCGGGATTCACCCCTCCACTTT	CASSYKRQGRDSPLHF
TRBJ2-2	-	TRBV9	-	TGTGCCAGCAGCGTGGCATGGGGGGCGCTAAACACCGGGGAGCTGTTTTTT	CASSVAWGALNTGELFF
TRBJ2-1	-	TRBV7-6	-	TGTGCCAGCAGCTCCCCAAGAAATGAGCAGTTCTTC	CASSSPRNEQFF
TRBJ1-5	few	TRBV6-4	-	TGTGCCAGCACGAGAACAGAGGAGCGGAGTCAGCCCCAGCATTTT	CASTRTEERSQPQHF
TRBJ2-1	-	TRBV20-1	-	TGCAGTGCTAGAGATCCGCGGGTGGATGAGCAGTTCTTC	CSARDPRVDEQFF
TRBJ1-5	-	TRBV12-3/TRBV12-4	-	TGTGCCAGCAGTTTAGATCTAAGTCAGCCCCAGCATTTT	CASSLDLSQPQHF
TRBJ2-1	few	TRBV29-1	TRBD1	TGCAGCGCTACACCGGGACAGGGGGATGAGCAGTTCTTC	CSATPGQGDEQFF
TRBJ1-1	few	TRBV9	-	TGTGCCAGCAGCGTAGAGTCGTGGGCAGCCCAAGCTTTCTTT	CASSVESWAAQAFF
TRBJ1-2	few	TRBV6-6	-	TGTGCCAGCAAACACCGGGATCCTGGGGGCGGCTACACCTTC	CASKHRDPGGGYTF
TRBJ2-2	few	TRBV7-6	-	TGTGCCAGCAGCTTAGCGCCACAAGGGAAATACACCGGGGAGCTGTTTTTT	CASSLAPQGKYTGELFF
TRBJ2-2	few	TRBV11-2	-	TGTGCCAGCAGCCCCCAACGTCCTAGCAGTCCCGGGGAGCTGTTTTTT	CASSPQRPSSPGELFF
TRBJ2-3	-	TRBV5-6	-	TGTGCCAGCAGCTTGTTGACTCTGCGGGATACGCAGTATTTT	CASSLLTLRDTQYF
TRBJ2-5	few	TRBV9	-	TGTGCCAGCAGCGTAGGAGACAGGTGGGGGCCTCAAGAGACCCAGTACTTC	CASSVGDRWGPQETQYF
TRBJ1-1	-	TRBV5-6	-	TGTGCCAGCAGCTTGGACTTTGGGAGCATGAACACTGAAGCTTTCTTT	CASSLDFGSMNTEAFF
TRBJ1-2	few	TRBV20-1	-	TGCAGTGCTGAGCGTACAGGGCTTGGCTACACCTTC	CSAERTGLGYTF
TRBJ2-5	many	TRBV6-5	-	TGTGCCAGCAGTCATAGAGATACTGGGACCCAGTACTTC	CASSHRDTGTQYF
TRBJ1-1	-	TRBV12-3/TRBV12-4	TRBD1	TGTGCCAGCAGTTTAACAGGGGCGTACACTGAAGCTTTCTTT	CASSLTGAYTEAFF
TRBJ1-2	-	TRBV6-2/TRBV6-3	TRBD1	TGTGCCAGCAGTGAACCCGACAGGGATAGAGATGGCTACACCTTC	CASSEPDRDRDGYTF
TRBJ2-1	-	TRBV7-9	TRBD1	TGTGCCAGCAGCAGTACCCGGGGAGACAGGGACTACAATGAGCAGTTCTTC	CASSSTRGDRDYNEQFF
TRBJ2-5	few	TRBV11-2	-	TGTGCCAGCAGCTTAAATCCGCAACCGAGAGAGACCCAGTACTTC	CASSLNPQPRETQYF
TRBJ2-2	-	TRBV7-9	TRBD1	TGTGCCAGCAGCTTATCCCCCGGGACAGAGAGCACCGGGGAGCTGTTTTTT	CASSLSPGTESTGELFF
TRBJ2-1	-	TRBV7-2	TRBD2	TGTGCCAGCAGGCAACTAGCGGGGGCCCGCTATGAGCAGTTCTTC	CASRQLAGARYEQFF
TRBJ1-5	-	TRBV30	-	TGTGCCTGGAACAGAGAGGAGGGTCAGCCCCAGCATTTT	CAWNREEGQPQHF
TRBJ1-2	-	TRBV2	TRBD1	TGTGCCAGCAGGCGACAGGGGGCCGATGGCTACACCTTC	CASRRQGADGYTF
TRBJ2-5	few	TRBV7-8	-	TGTGCCAGCAGCTTAAGTGCTAGAACGATTAGGACCCAGTACTTC	CASSLSARTIRTQYF
TRBJ1-2	-	TRBV7-3	TRBD1	TGTGCCTGCAGCCCCTCCCCAGGGGGCGCGTCGGGCTACACCTTC	CACSPSPGGASGYTF
TRBJ1-6	few	TRBV5-1	TRBD1	TGCGCCAGCAGATTCCGGACAGGGGGAAATTCACCCCTCCACTTT	CASRFRTGGNSPLHF
TRBJ1-3	-	TRBV5-4	TRBD1	TGTGCCAGCGGTCGGACAGGGGTAGGAAACACCATATATTTT	CASGRTGVGNTIYF
TRBJ2-1	-	TRBV7-9	-	TGTGCCGACGGCGGGGAGGACAATGAGCAGTTCTTC	CADGGEDNEQFF
TRBJ1-1	few	TRBV12-3/TRBV12-4	-	TGTGCCAGCAGTTTCTACAGGTTCGAAGCTTTCTTT	CASSFYRFEAFF
TRBJ2-7	-	TRBV18	-	TGTGCCAGCTCACCAAACGGGGGCTCCGAGCAGTACTTC	CASSPNGGSEQYF
TRBJ1-5	-	TRBV6-2/TRBV6-3	TRBD1	TGTGCCAGCAGTTACCGGGACAGGGCCGTGGGGCAGCCCCAGCATTTT	CASSYRDRAVGQPQHF
TRBJ2-4	few	TRBV7-6	-	TGTGCCAGCAGCTTAAGGGGACACGGGGGAGAGGGAAACATTCAGTACTTC	CASSLRGHGGEGNIQYF
TRBJ2-5	-	TRBV7-2	TRBD2	TGTGCCAGCAGCTTAGTGGGGACTAGATCCGAGACCCAGTACTTC	CASSLVGTRSETQYF
TRBJ1-1	-	TRBV29-1	-	TGCAGCGTTGAATTCGGTGGGTTTGAAGCTTTCTTT	CSVEFGGFEAFF
TRBJ2-1	-	TRBV20-1	-	TGCAGTGCTAGGAAGGAGAGCTCCTACAATGAGCAGTTCTTC	CSARKESSYNEQFF
TRBJ2-5	-	TRBV7-2	-	TGTGCCAGCAGCTTAGGGGTCCTAGAGACCCAGTACTTC	CASSLGVLETQYF
TRBJ1-4	few	TRBV5-5	-	TGTGCCAGCAGCTCCCAGGGGACTGGTGAAAAACTGTTTTTT	CASSSQGTGEKLFF
TRBJ1-4	-	TRBV15	-	TGTGCCACCAGCAGAAAACAGGCGGGTCACGAAAAACTGTTTTTT	CATSRKQAGHEKLFF
TRBJ2-2	many	TRBV28	-	TGTGCCAGCAGTTTCGGTGCCGGGGAGCTGTTTTTT	CASSFGAGELFF
TRBJ2-7	many	TRBV25-1	TRBD2	TGTGCCAGCAGGGGGGGGTCCGCCTACGAGCAGTACTTC	CASRGGSAYEQYF
TRBJ2-5	many	TRBV27	-	TGTGCCAGCAGGGGGGGGGCCCAAGAGACCCAGTACTTC	CASRGGAQETQYF
TRBJ1-1	-	TRBV2	TRBD1	TGTGCCAGCAGTTCCGACAGGGGGGTTTGGACTGAAGCTTTCTTT	CASSSDRGVWTEAFF
TRBJ1-3	-	TRBV20-1	-	TGCAGTGCTAGAGATCCGGCACATTCTGGAAACACCATATATTTT	CSARDPAHSGNTIYF
TRBJ1-4	few	TRBV11-2	-	TGTGCCAGCAGAAATAGGGGCCTCTCGATGGATGAAAAACTGTTTTTT	CASRNRGLSMDEKLFF
TRBJ2-7	few	TRBV5-1	TRBD2	TGCGCCAGCAGCTTCCTACCGGGGACTATTTCCTACGAGCAGTACTTC	CASSFLPGTISYEQYF
TRBJ2-1	-	TRBV6-5	-	TGTGCCAGCAGTTACTCAGGGGGTTTGAGGTCCAATGAGCAGTTCTTC	CASSYSGGLRSNEQFF
TRBJ1-4	-	TRBV7-8	TRBD1	TGTGCCAGCAGCCCGCGCTGGACAGGGGGCTTAGGAGAAAAACTGTTTTTT	CASSPRWTGGLGEKLFF
TRBJ2-3	many	TRBV6-5	-	TGTGCCAGCGCAGGGACCACAGATACGCAGTATTTT	CASAGTTDTQYF
TRBJ1-5	many	TRBV10-3	-	TGTGCCATCGGACAGCAAGTCAATCAGCCCCAGCATTTT	CAIGQQVNQPQHF
TRBJ2-5	few	TRBV20-1	-	TGCAGTGCTAGCTCCGTCAGGGACGGCAACGGAGAGACCCAGTACTTC	CSASSVRDGNGETQYF